This T cell receptor (beta chain) was sequenced in a study of vaccination effects on CD4 cells after COVID-19. Study as a whole: The post-vaccine samples were taken, at the median, 72 days after the second dose.

Some clones are missing from TCRdb's copy, which holds only in-frame ones; the method was immunoSEQ multiplex PCR. The sample lists approximately 26,000 clones; roughly 80% were seen once. This CDR3 comprises 13 residues. Per germline, CDR1 MNHEY and CDR2 SVGAGI. With 5 bases removed from V and 4 bases from J, the gap between germline ends came to 11 bases. Antigen-specific CD4+ T cell clonotypes were called by their expansion after viral peptide-pool culture in ViraFEST. Having been cultured for under twelve days, the cells underwent CD4+ T cell isolation. As their vaccination, participants received two doses of either BNT162b2 or mRNA-1273. Negative nucleocapsid antibody tests before and after vaccination confirmed no previous SARS-CoV-2 infection. Study findings and constraints: Vaccine- and infection-induced clones showed marked clonal contraction late following vaccination.

Concerning this clone itself: Its antigen is not identified.

The chain has TRBV6-5 and TRBJ1-1, with D perhaps matching TRBD1 (6 bases). Sequenced here: CD4+ T cells from PBMCs cultured with HCoV-NL63 spike peptides, sampled after COVID-19 vaccination. This sequence was found in a human donor who received a COVID-19 vaccine. CDR3 protein: CASSISGATEAFF. In DNA form, the CDR3 reads TGTGCCAGCAGTATATCAGGGGCCACTGAAGCTTTCTTT.